This TCR beta chain was observed in a study of T cells expressing NK-cell markers (dated by TCRdb to 2018 to 2021). For the wider study: Seven or eight donors provided sorted CD3+CD56+NKG2C+, CD3+CD56+NKG2C- and CD3+CD56-NKG2C+ T-cell subsets, whose TCR beta-chain repertoires were profiled. The eight sequenced donors were randomly selected healthy volunteers, three men and five women. Of the eight sequenced donors, seven were found to be HCMV-seropositive and one was found to be HCMV-seronegative. Sequencing of the libraries produced 2 x 150 bp reads on Illumina HiSeq 2000/2500, MiSeq or NextSeq. The full study reports these points: In 6 or 7 donors, the dominant CD3+CD56+NKG2C+ clonotypes ranked among the top 10 CD8+ clonotypes, making up roughly 1.0-7.5% of CD8+ T cells. Those dominant clonotypes were again the most abundant among CD3+CD56-NKG2C+ cells in several donors, at about 25-60.1%. It remained unclear whether the expanded NKG2C-expressing T cell clones were specific for HCMV antigens.

HCMV serostatus was determined by detecting HCMV-specific IgG in serum with a commercial ELISA kit. Ficoll density gradient centrifugation was used to isolate peripheral blood mononuclear cells from blood. The sequencer listed for this sample is Illumina HiSeq 2000. TCR beta cDNA libraries were made by 5'RACE template switching that added a universal primer site and unique molecular identifiers. cDNA synthesis was primed from the TCR beta constant segment and was followed by two successive PCR amplification steps. As for how the authors treated the data: MIGEC was used to demultiplex reads and group the reads by UMI, and MiTCR was used to assemble and quantify clonotypes. Only TCR cDNA sequences supported by at least two reads were kept to exclude erroneous sequences. The tcR package was used for downstream repertoire analysis, with clonotypes matched between fractions based on CDR3 nucleotide sequence plus V segment. VDJmatch was used to annotate antigen specificity against VDJdb, with one amino acid substitution in CDR3 allowed. TCRdb reprocessed the reads into one record per CDR3 protein sequence, lacking DNA. Clone size and V and J calls follow TCRdb, not the original study. The sample's table covers 150,000 or so distinct CDR3 sequences. Less than 40% of the sample rests with the top ten.

A note on this clonotype: What this receptor recognizes is not known.

The CDR3 runs 14 residues from the cysteine to the phenylalanine. This entry has no DNA. Reading the germline V gene (reference sequence) gives CDR1 LGHDT and CDR2 YNNKEL. The sequence is built from TRBV3-1 and TRBJ2-1; with no DNA, the TCRdb D assignment of TRBD2 cannot be verified. Sequencing was carried out using blood T cells: a sorted CD56 or NKG2C T cell subset, CD4+ or CD8+ T cells, or bulk PBMC T cells (not recorded which). The TCR originated in a woman between 50 and 59 years old in good health. Donor details come from another sample of the same person, matched by shared clones. The CDR3 corresponds to CASSPAGGYNEQFF.